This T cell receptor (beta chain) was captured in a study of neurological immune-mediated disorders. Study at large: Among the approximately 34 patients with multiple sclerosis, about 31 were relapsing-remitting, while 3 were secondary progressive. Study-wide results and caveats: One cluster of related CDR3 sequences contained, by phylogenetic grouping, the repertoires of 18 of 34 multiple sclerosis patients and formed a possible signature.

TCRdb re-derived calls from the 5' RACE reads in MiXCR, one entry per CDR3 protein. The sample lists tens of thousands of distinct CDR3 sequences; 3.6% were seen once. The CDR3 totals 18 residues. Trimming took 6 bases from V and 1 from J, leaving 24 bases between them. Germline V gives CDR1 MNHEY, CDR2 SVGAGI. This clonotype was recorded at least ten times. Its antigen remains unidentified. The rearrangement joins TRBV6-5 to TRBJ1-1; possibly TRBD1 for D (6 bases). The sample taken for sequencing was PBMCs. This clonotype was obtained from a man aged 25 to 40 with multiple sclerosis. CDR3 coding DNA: TGTGCCAGCAGGGATTCTCAGGCAGGGGCTCGGAGGAACACTGAAGCTTTCTTT. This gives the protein CASRDSQAGARRNTEAFF.